The 27 T cell receptor beta chains in this list originate from one sample, sequenced in a study of tumor-infiltrating lymphocytes in primary liver carcinoma. The investigators made TCR beta cDNA from roughly 0.45 ug total RNA, using a constant-region primer. Three-round nested multiplex PCR performed with slightly modified ARM-PCR produced the TCR beta libraries. Running 10 cycles apiece, the first two PCR rounds relied on TRBV1-TRBV30 forward primers together with a C-beta reverse primer. TCRdb re-analysed the multiplex PCR reads in MiXCR, keeping a single row per CDR3 protein. The sample lists approximately 330,000 distinct CDR3 sequences; less than 75% were seen once. The researchers obtained blood RNA from unsorted whole blood and also extracted germline DNA. The sample comprised peripheral blood. The receptor set was obtained from a man in his forties with primary liver carcinoma and hepatitis B virus infection.

This sequence joins TRBV5-1 and TRBJ2-7; 8 nucleotides line up with TRBD2. The CDR3 sequence is 16 residues long. V shed 0 bases, J shed 4 bases, and the junction held 9 bases outside the gene matches. CDR1 and CDR2 (germline): SGHRS, YFSETQ. The CDR3 DNA sequence: TGCGCCAGCAGCTTGGAAGCGGGAGCGCCTTTGTACGAGCAGTACTTC. Translated, it gives CASSLEAGAPLYEQYF.

This clonotype has at least ten counts. V gene TRBV4-2 combines with J gene TRBJ2-1, with 9 bases aligning to TRBD2. This CDR3 region has 15 residues. CDR1 is LGHNA and CDR2 is YNFKEQ in the germline V gene. With V trimmed by 1 base and J by 6 bases, 4 bases remained unmatched. This chain's CDR3 is CASSQGVAGANEQFF. The CDR3 DNA reads as TGTGCCAGCAGCCAAGGGGTAGCGGGAGCCAATGAGCAGTTCTTC.

The rearrangement links TRBV30 to TRBJ2-2; D not certain. Trimming took off 4 bases at V and 5 bases at J, with 11 bases between the two ends. The CDR3 totals 13 residues. Germline values: CDR1 GTSNPN, CDR2 SVGIG (reference sequence). CDR3 sequence reads: CAWIISRTGELFF. CDR3 nucleotides: TGTGCCTGGATTATATCTAGAACCGGGGAGCTGTTTTTT.

This clonotype appeared many times. The rearrangement uses TRBV4-1 and TRBJ2-2, with 7 bases fitting TRBD1. CDR1 and CDR2 from the germline V gene are MGHRA and YSYEKL. J lost 3 bases, V lost 5 bases, and 6 bases had no gene match. There are 15 residues in the CDR3. CDR3 amino acids: CASSKGAGDTGELFF. CDR3 coding DNA: TGCGCCAGCAGCAAGGGGGCAGGTGACACCGGGGAGCTGTTTTTT.

Worth noting for this clonotype: A junction end diverges from the germline sequence, so it may reflect a read error. This chain joins TRBV11-2 and TRBJ2-3, with 7 bases lining up with TRBD2. The CDR3 is made up of 16 amino acids. Germline V gives CDR1 SGHAT, CDR2 FQNNGV. CDR3 region: CASSFWLAENIDTQYF. CDR3 DNA sequence: TGTGCTAGCAGCTTTTGGCTAGCGGAGAACATAGATACGCAGTATTTC.

This clonotype was found a few times. V is TRBV11-2 and J is TRBJ2-1; the D gene is possibly TRBD2 (6 bases). Germline V gene data show CDR1 as SGHAT and CDR2 as FQNNGV. V gave up 5 bases and J gave up 1 base, with 12 bases separating them. The CDR3 has 15 amino acids. Here the CDR3 DNA reads TGTGCCAGCAGCCCCGGGACTTCTTCCTACAATGAGCAGTTCTTC. Protein: CASSPGTSSYNEQFF.

The chain links TRBV11-2 to TRBJ1-1, with TRBD1 identical over 7 bases. The V segment lost 2 bases and the J segment 5 bases; nucleotides outside the gene matches: 14. The germline V gene encodes CDR1 SGHAT and CDR2 FQNNGV. This CDR3 is 17 amino acids long. The chain's CDR3 is CASSLIPSGQVETEAFF. CDR3 nucleotide sequence: TGTGCCAGCAGCTTAATCCCCTCCGGACAGGTGGAGACTGAAGCTTTCTTT.

The rearrangement uses TRBV7-8 and TRBJ1-4; no definite D call. Germline-derived CDR1 and CDR2 are SGHVS and FQNEAQ. The CDR3 is made up of 15 amino acids. The germline V and J ends were trimmed by 5 bases and 7 bases, with 17 bases remaining between them. CDR3 nucleotide sequence: TGTGCCAGCAGCCCGACGGGGAGTGGCGGTGAAAAACTGTTTTTT. This sequence encodes CASSPTGSGGEKLFF.

The table lists this clonotype with a count of one. This may stem from a read error, because a much larger clone lies one nucleotide away. The chain links TRBV10-1 to TRBJ2-2, with D possibly matching TRBD1 (6 bases). Looked up from germline, CDR1 is WNHNN and CDR2 is SYGVQD (reference sequence). The CDR3 covers 13 residues. The CDR3 loop is CASSESGRGELSF. Here the CDR3 DNA reads TGCGCCAGCAGTGAGTCTGGCAGGGGAGAGCTGTCTTTT.

The sample holds many counts of this clonotype. This sequence joins TRBV6-2 or TRBV6-3 and TRBJ2-1; 11 bases agree with TRBD2. V was pared by 7 bases and J by 4 bases, with 9 bases of the junction left unmatched. This CDR3 comprises 16 residues. CDR1 and CDR2 from the germline V gene are MNHEY and SVGEGT. CDR3: CASTTRRTSGYNEQFF. As DNA, the CDR3 is TGTGCCAGCACCACCAGGAGGACTAGCGGGTACAATGAGCAGTTCTTC.

The chain links TRBV7-9 to TRBJ2-2; no clear D. V was cut by 0 bases and J by 2 bases, with 4 bases left in between. Germline-derived CDR1 and CDR2 are SEHNR and FQNEAQ (reference sequence). This CDR3 is 14 amino acids long. The CDR3 sequence is CASSLAVNTGELFF. In DNA, the CDR3 is TGTGCCAGCAGCTTAGCGGTAAACACCGGGGAGCTGTTTTTT.

Turning to this clonotype: Since a much larger clone is just one base distant, this may be a read error. This chain links TRBV4-1 with TRBJ1-6, with D possibly matching TRBD1 (5 bases). Trimming took off 4 bases at V and 7 bases at J, with 23 bases between the two ends. The CDR3 length is 18 residues. Looked up from germline, CDR1 is MGHRA and CDR2 is YSYEKL. In nucleotides, the CDR3 is TGCGCCAGCAGCCGGGCCCGTGGTATAGGGGCTCAGAATTCACCCCTCCACTTT. Protein sequence: CASSRARGIGAQNSPLHF.

Concerning this clonotype itself: This likely comes from a read error, as the CDR3 has no conserved phenylalanine or tryptophan at its end. The V call is TRBV10-3, the J call TRBJ2-7; no clear D. Trimming pared 6 bases from V and 3 bases from J, leaving 15 bases between. Germline lookup yields CDR1 ENHRY and CDR2 SYGVKD. This CDR3 is built from 14 residues. The CDR3 spells CAIRYPQRFYEQYL. Written as DNA, the CDR3 is TGTGCCATCAGATACCCCCAGAGATTCTACGAGCAGTACTTA.

A remark on this clonotype: Mismatch with germline at one junction end may stem from a read error. The chain uses TRBV5-1 and TRBJ2-5; D ambiguous. This CDR3 has 16 amino acids. Germline CDR1 SGHRS, CDR2 YFSETQ. Here the CDR3 DNA reads TGCACCAGCAGCTTGAACCCCGGAATTGGAAAAGAGACCCAGTACTTC. Amino acids: CTSSLNPGIGKETQYF.

This clonotype was seen repeatedly, ten times or more. A read error is possible here, since a much larger clone lies one base away. The J gene is TRBJ2-7, the V gene TRBV11-2; possibly TRBD1 for D (5 bases). The CDR3 covers 15 residues. CDR1 SGHAT and CDR2 FQNNGV come from the germline V gene. The DNA of the CDR3 is TGTGCCAGCAGCATTTATCCCCGACAGTCCTACGGGCAGTACTTC. As protein: CASSIYPRQSYGQYF.

The CDR3 loop is CSIAGTDVNQPQHF. The CDR3 nucleotides read TGCAGCATAGCCGGGACAGACGTCAATCAGCCCCAGCATTTT. V usage is TRBV29-1 and J usage is TRBJ1-5, with 7 bases matching TRBD1. Losses at the gene ends were 8 bases for V and 3 bases for J; bases not matched to a gene: 10. CDR3 size: 14 residues. Germline values: CDR1 SQVTM, CDR2 ANQGSEA.

The chain uses TRBV5-4 and TRBJ2-7; D may be TRBD2 (6 bases). This CDR3 has 16 residues. CDR1 and CDR2 from the germline V gene are SGHNT and YYREEE (reference sequence). V was trimmed by 4 bases and J by 2 bases, leaving 19 bases between them. This CDR3 reads CASSTGLSGAAYEQYF. CDR3 DNA sequence: TGTGCCAGCAGCACCGGACTATCCGGAGCCGCCTACGAGCAGTACTTC.

The rearrangement links TRBV5-1 to TRBJ1-3, with D tentatively TRBD1 (6 bases). CDR3 length: 14 amino acids. Germline lookup yields CDR1 SGHRS and CDR2 YFSETQ. The V end was cut by 4 bases, the J end by 0 bases, with 8 bases between. The CDR3 protein is CASSGGLSGNTIYF. The CDR3 nucleotides read TGCGCCAGCAGCGGGGGCCTCTCTGGAAACACCATATATTTT. The full variable domain, completed using reference TRBV5-1 and TRBJ1-3, is KAGVTQTPRYLIKTRGQQVTLSCSPISGHRSVSWYQQTPGQGLQFLFEYFSETQRNKGNFPGRFSGRQFSNSRSEMNVSTLELGDSALYLCASSGGLSGNTIYFGEGSWLTVV.

The chain uses TRBV11-2 and TRBJ2-7; no reliable D call. The germline V gene encodes CDR1 SGHAT and CDR2 FQNNGV. The CDR3 has 9 amino acids. V was shortened by 8 bases and J by 11 bases, with 10 bases between the two germline ends. The CDR3 nucleotides read TGTGCCAGCCATTGCCGGGAGTACTTC. Translated, it gives CASHCREYF.

This clonotype was seen ten or more times. The chain links TRBV10-2 to TRBJ1-2; the D gene is possibly TRBD1 (5 bases). The CDR3 is made up of 13 amino acids. V lost 2 bases, J lost 4 bases, and 8 bases lay in between. From germline, CDR1 is WSHSY and CDR2 SAAADI. The CDR3 bases are TGCGCCAGCAGTGAGGAGGGGCTCTATGGCTACACCTTC. It is translated as CASSEEGLYGYTF.

As concerns this clonotype: A junction end diverges from the germline sequence, so it may reflect a read error. This CDR3 is CARSLGGGVPGELFF. Here the CDR3 DNA reads TGTGCCAGGAGCTTGGGAGGGGGCGTTCCCGGGGAGCTGTTTTTT. The chain employs TRBV5-6 and TRBJ2-2; TRBD1 or TRBD2 may be the D gene (7 bases each). The CDR3 has 15 amino acids. Germline-derived CDR1 and CDR2 are SGHDT and YYEEEE.

There are a few counts of this clonotype. The junction differs from germline at one of its ends, possibly a read error. The chain carries TRBV28 and TRBJ1-5; TRBD1 matches 7 bases. This CDR3 comprises 20 residues. The V gene's germline CDR1 is MDHEN and CDR2 SYDVKM. The CDR3 DNA is TGTGTCAGCAGTTTAACGGTTCCTTTGTCGACAGGGATGAGCCATCAGCCCCAGCATTTT. It encodes CVSSLTVPLSTGMSHQPQHF.

A word on this clonotype: A much bigger clone sits one base away, suggesting this may be a read error. V is TRBV12-3 or TRBV12-4 and J is TRBJ2-7; 7 bases align to TRBD1. Unmatched junction bases numbered 9, after V lost 5 bases and J lost 5 bases. This CDR3 region has 14 residues. The CDR3 nucleotides read TGTGCCAGCAGTCAGCTGACAGGGAGAGACGAGCAGTACTTC. Translated, it gives CASSQLTGRDEQYF.

This clonotype occurred many times. The chain couples TRBV6-2 or TRBV6-3 to TRBJ2-7, with a tentative D call TRBD1 (6 bases). Germline V gene data show CDR1 as MNHEY and CDR2 as SVGEGT. This CDR3 comprises 13 residues. Trimming pared 6 bases from V and 3 bases from J, leaving 12 bases between. CDR3 region: CASSPGQLYEQYF. The CDR3 DNA sequence: TGTGCCAGCAGCCCCGGACAGCTCTACGAGCAGTACTTC.

The gene calls are TRBV11-2 and TRBJ1-4; 7 nucleotides match TRBD1. There are 15 residues in the CDR3. Trimming cost V 5 bases and J 6 bases; bases outside gene matches: 9. Germline-derived CDR1 and CDR2 are SGHAT and FQNNGV. CDR3 residues: CASSIGYRGHEKLFF. The CDR3 DNA is TGTGCCAGCAGCATAGGGTATAGGGGGCATGAAAAACTGTTTTTT.

Here the CDR3 DNA reads TGTGCCAGCAGCTATTCCGGGACAGGGACCTCGGACTACGAGCAGTACTTC. Its protein is CASSYSGTGTSDYEQYF. The rearrangement uses TRBV7-9 and TRBJ2-7; 9 bases line up with TRBD1. V trimming: 4 bases; J trimming: 3 bases; junction bases outside the gene matches: 13. This CDR3 spans 17 amino acids. In germline, CDR1 is SEHNR, CDR2 FQNEAQ (reference sequence).

The chain uses TRBV7-8 and TRBJ2-7, with 7 bases lining up with TRBD1. Losses at the gene ends were 5 bases for V and 5 bases for J; bases not matched to a gene: 6. Germline CDR1 SGHVS, CDR2 FQNEAQ. This CDR3 contains 13 residues. The CDR3 DNA reads as TGTGCCAGCAGCCCCCAGACAGGGCACGAGCAGTACTTC. It encodes CASSPQTGHEQYF.